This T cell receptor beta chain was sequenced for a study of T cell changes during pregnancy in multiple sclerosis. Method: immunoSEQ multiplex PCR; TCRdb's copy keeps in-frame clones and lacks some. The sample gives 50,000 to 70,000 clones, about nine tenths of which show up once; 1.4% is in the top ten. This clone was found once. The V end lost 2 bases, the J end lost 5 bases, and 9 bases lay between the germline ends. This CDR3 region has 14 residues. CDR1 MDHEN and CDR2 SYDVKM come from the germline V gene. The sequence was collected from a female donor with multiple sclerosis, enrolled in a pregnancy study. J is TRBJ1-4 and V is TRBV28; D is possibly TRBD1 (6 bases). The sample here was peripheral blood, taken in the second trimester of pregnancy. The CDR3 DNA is TGTGCCAGCAGTTTAGTGGGGACAAATGAAAAACTGTTTTTT. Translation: CASSLVGTNEKLFF.